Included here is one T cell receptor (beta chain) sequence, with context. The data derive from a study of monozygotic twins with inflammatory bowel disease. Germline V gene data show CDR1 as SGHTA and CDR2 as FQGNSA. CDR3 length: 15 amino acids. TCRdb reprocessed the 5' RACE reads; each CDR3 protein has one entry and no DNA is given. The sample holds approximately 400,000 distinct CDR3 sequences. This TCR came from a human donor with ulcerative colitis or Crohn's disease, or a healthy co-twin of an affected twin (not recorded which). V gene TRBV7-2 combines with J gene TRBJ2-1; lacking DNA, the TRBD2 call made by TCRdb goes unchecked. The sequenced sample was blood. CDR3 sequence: CASSLMGGTYNEQFF.